The clone carrying this T cell receptor beta chain was seen a handful of times. This sample was included in a study of T-cell memory formation after mild COVID-19. Study background: Clusters were largely donor specific.

V shed 4 bases and J 7 bases; nucleotides not matched to a gene: 7. This CDR3 is built from 14 residues. The germline CDR1 and CDR2 sequences are MGHRA and YSYEKL. TCR alpha and TCR beta cDNA libraries carrying sample barcodes and UMIs came from 5'RACE with constant-segment primers. In TCRdb, the 5' RACE reads were re-called with MiXCR into one record per CDR3 protein. The sample includes over 130,000 distinct CDR3 sequences, 11% to 15% of them seen just once. Sequenced material: PBMCs or a T cell subset sorted from them (not recorded which). This receptor was identified in an adult woman who had mild COVID-19 (a few samples of this study predate the infection). Cell type and time point are not known. The V and J genes are TRBV4-1 and TRBJ1-1, with 9 bases aligning to TRBD1. The CDR3 loop is CASSPLQGAVEAFF. CDR3 DNA: TGCGCCAGCAGCCCCTTACAGGGGGCTGTTGAAGCTTTCTTT.